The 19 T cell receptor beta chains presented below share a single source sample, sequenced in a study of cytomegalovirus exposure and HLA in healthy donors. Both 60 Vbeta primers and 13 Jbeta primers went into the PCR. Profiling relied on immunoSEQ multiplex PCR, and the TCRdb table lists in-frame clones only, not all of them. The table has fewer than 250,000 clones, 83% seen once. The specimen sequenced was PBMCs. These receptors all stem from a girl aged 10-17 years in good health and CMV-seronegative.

The CDR3 region has the DNA TGTGCCAGCAGAGAGACAGGTGGGCTCCAAGAGACCCAGTACTTC. Translating it yields CASRETGGLQETQYF. The rearrangement joins TRBV5-6 to TRBJ2-5; tentative D call: TRBD1 (6 bases). CDR3 size: 15 residues. The germline CDR1 and CDR2 sequences are SGHDT and YYEEEE. V lost 5 bases to trimming and J lost 1 base, with 15 bases between them.

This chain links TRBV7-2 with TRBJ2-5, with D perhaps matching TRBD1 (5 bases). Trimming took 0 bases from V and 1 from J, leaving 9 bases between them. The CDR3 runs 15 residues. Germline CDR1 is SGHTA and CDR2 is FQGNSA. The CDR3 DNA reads TGTGCCAGCAGCTTAGCCGCAGGGCCCCAAGAGACCCAGTACTTC. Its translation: CASSLAAGPQETQYF.

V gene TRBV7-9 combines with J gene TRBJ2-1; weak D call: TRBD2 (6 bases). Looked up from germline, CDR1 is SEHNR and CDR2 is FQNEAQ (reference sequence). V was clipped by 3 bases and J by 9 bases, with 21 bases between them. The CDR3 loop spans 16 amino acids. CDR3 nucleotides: TGTGCCAGCAGCTTGGGTCTAGGAAGGAGGGCGTCTGAGCAGTTCTTC. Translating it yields CASSLGLGRRASEQFF.

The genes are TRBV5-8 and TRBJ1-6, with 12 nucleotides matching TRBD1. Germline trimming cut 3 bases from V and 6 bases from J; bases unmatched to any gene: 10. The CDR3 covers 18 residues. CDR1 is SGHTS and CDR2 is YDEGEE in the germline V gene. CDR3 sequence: CASSSIPGQGASNSPLHF. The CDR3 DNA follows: TGTGCCAGCAGCTCTATACCGGGACAGGGGGCCTCTAATTCACCCCTCCACTTT.

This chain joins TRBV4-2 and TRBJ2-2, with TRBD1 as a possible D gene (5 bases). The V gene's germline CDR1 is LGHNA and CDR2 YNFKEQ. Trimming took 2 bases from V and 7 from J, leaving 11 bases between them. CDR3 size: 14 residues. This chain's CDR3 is CASSQTVGVGELFF. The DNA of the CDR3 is TGTGCCAGCAGCCAAACGGTAGGGGTCGGGGAGCTGTTTTTT.

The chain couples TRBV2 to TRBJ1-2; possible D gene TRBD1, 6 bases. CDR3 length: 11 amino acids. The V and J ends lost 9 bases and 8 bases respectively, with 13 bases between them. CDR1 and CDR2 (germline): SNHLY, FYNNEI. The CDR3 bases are TGTGCCAGATCTACAGGGAACGGCTACACCTTC. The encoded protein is CARSTGNGYTF.

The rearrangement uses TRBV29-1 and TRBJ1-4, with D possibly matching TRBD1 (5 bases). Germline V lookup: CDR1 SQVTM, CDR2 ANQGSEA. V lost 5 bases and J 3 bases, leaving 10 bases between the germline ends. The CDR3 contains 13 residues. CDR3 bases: TGCAGCGTTTGGGGGGGGTCTAATGAAAAACTGTTTTTT. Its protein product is CSVWGGSNEKLFF.

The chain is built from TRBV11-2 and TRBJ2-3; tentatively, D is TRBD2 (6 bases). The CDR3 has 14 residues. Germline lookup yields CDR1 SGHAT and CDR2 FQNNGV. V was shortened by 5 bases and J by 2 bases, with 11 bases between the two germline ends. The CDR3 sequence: CASSRRDFTDTQYF. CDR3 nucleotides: TGTGCCAGCAGCCGCCGGGACTTCACAGATACGCAGTATTTT.

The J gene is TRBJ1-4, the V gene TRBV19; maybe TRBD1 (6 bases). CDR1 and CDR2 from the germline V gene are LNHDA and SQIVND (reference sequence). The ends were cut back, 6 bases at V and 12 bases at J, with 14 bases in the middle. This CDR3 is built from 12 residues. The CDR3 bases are TGTGCCAGTAGGACTACAGGGTGGGAACTGTTTTTT. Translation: CASRTTGWELFF.

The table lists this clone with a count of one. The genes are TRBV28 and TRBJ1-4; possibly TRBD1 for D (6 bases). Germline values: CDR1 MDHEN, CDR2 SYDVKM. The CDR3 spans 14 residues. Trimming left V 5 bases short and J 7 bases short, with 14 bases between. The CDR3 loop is CASSRGAQSEKLFF. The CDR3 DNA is TGTGCCAGCAGTCGGGGGGCACAGAGTGAAAAACTGTTTTTT. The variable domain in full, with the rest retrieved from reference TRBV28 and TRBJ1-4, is DVKVTQSSRYLVKRTGEKVFLECVQDMDHENMFWYRQDPGLGLRLIYFSYDVKMKEKGDIPEGYSVSREKKERFSLILESASTNQTSMYLCASSRGAQSEKLFFGSGTQLSVL.

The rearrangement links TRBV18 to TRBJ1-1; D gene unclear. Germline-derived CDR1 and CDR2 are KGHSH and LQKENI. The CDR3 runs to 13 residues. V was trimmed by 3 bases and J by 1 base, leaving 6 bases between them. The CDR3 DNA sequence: TGTGCCAGCTCACCGGCAGGGAACACTGAAGCTTTCTTT. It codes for CASSPAGNTEAFF.

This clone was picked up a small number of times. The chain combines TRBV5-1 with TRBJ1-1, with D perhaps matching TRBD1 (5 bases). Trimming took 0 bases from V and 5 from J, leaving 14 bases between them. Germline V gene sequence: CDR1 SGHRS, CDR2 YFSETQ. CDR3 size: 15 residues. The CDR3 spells CASSLVGGSTTEAFF. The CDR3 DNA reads TGCGCCAGCAGCTTGGTGGGGGGATCGACGACTGAAGCTTTCTTT.

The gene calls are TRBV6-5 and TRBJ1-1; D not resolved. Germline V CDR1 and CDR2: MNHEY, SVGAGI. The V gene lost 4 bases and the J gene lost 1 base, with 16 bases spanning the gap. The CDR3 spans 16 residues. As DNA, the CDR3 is TGTGCCAGCAGTTCTTTTGCCCTGAGGGAGAACACTGAAGCTTTCTTT. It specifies CASSSFALRENTEAFF.

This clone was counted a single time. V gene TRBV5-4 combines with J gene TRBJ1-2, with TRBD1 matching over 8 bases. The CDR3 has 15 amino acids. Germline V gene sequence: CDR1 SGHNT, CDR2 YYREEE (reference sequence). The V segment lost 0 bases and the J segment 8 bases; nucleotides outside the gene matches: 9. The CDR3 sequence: CASSLGDRPSLGYTF. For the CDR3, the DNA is TGTGCCAGCAGCTTGGGGGACAGGCCGTCTTTGGGCTACACCTTC.

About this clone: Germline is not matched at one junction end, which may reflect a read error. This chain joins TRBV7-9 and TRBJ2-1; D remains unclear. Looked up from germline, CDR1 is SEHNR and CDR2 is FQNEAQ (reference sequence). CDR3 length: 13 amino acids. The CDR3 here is CSSSFPGVGEQFF. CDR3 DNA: TGTTCCAGCAGCTTTCCTGGAGTGGGTGAGCAGTTCTTC.

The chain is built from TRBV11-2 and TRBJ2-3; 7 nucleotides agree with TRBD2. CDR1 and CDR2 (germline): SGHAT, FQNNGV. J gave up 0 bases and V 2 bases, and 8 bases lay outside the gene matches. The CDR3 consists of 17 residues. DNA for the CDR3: TGTGCCAGCAGCTTACGGGGGGAGGGCCGTAGCACAGATACGCAGTATTTT. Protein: CASSLRGEGRSTDTQYF.

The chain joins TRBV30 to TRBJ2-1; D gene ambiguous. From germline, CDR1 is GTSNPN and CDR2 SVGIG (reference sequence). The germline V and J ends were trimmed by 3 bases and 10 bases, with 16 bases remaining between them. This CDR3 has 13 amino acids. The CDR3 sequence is CAWRETPVLEQFF. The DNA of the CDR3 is TGTGCCTGGAGGGAGACCCCGGTTCTAGAGCAGTTCTTC.

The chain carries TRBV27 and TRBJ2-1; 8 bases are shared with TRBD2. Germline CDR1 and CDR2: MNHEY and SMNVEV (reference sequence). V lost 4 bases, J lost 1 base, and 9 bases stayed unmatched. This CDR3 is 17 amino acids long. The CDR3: CASSSGLAAGSYNEQFF. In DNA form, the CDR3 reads TGTGCCAGCAGTTCCGGACTAGCTGCCGGGTCCTACAATGAGCAGTTCTTC.

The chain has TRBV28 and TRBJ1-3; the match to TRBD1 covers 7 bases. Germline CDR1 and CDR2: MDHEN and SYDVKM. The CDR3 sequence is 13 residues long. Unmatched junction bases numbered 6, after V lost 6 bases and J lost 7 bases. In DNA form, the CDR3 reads TGTGCCAGCAGCTCAGGGGGTAGGAACACCATATATTTT. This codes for CASSSGGRNTIYF. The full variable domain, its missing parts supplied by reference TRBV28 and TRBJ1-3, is DVKVTQSSRYLVKRTGEKVFLECVQDMDHENMFWYRQDPGLGLRLIYFSYDVKMKEKGDIPEGYSVSREKKERFSLILESASTNQTSMYLCASSSGGRNTIYFGEGSWLTVV.